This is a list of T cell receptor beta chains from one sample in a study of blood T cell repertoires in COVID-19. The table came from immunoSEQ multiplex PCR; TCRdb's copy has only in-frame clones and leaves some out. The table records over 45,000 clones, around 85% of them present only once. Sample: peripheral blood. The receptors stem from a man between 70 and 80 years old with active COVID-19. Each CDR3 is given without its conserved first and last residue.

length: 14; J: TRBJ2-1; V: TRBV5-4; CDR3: ASSSRRSGVGNEQF
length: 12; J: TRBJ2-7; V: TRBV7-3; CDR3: ASSPTGGVEEQY
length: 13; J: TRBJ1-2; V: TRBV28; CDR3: ASSRGTGGIYGYT
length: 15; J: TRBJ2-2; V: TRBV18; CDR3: ASSPFLGEERNGELF
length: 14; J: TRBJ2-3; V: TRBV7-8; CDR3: ASSKLAGDTTDTQY
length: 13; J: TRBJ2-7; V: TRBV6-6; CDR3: ASSSRDRYDYEQY
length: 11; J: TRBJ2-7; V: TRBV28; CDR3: AGPMDYPYEQY
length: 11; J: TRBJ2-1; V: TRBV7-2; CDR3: ASSEGLELAPF
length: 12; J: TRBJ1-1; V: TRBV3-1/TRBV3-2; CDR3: ASSLRQGRTEAF
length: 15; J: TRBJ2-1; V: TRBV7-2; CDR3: ASSVRTSGSSYNEQF
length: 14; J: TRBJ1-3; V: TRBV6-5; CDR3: ASSSGGREGGNTIY
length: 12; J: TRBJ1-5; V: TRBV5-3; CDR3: ARSAGPIDQPQH
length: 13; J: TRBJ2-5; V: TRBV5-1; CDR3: ASSFDRVRQETQY
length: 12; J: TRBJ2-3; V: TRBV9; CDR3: ASSAQPSEDTQY
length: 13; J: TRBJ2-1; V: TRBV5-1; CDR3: ASSAGLGAYNEQF
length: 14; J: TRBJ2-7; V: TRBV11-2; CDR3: ASSLVRTRKSYEQY
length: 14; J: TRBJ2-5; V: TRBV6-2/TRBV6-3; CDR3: ASSQIDRGRTETQY
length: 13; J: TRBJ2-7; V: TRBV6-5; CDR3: ASSYSSLGDYEQY
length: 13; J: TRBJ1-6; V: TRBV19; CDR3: ASRLGRESNSPLH
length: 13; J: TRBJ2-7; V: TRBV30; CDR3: AWSVGTTSSYEQY
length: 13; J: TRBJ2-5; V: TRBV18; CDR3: ASSLTGTRGETQY
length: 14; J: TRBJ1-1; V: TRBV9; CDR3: ASSVGRDRANTEAF
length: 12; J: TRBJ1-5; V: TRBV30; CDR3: AWSPGHFNQPQH
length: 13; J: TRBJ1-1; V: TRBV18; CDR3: ASSPTGVGNTEAF
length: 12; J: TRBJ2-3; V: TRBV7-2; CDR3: ASSPSQGTDTQY
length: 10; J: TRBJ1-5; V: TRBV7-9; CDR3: ASSLAGQPQH